A selection of T cell receptor beta chains follows, all from one sample in a study of CD8+CD57+ T cells in acquired aplastic anemia. TCRdb fed the reads into MiXCR, producing one record per CDR3 protein. The sample yields about 190,000 distinct CDR3 sequences, around half seen once. Sequenced sample: sorted CD4+, CD8+, or CD8+CD57+ T cells (not recorded which) from PBMCs. These receptors came from a human donor in good health, serving as a control. CDR3s include the opening cysteine and the closing phenylalanine or tryptophan. D genes are given only for firm matches. A clone size is listed for some rows: how often the clone was seen (once, few, many), or a class if it is expanded.

D	V	J	size	CDR3	DNA
NA	TRBV15	TRBJ2-1	NA	CATSRGWDMYNEQFF	TGTGCCACCAGCAGAGGTTGGGACATGTACAATGAGCAGTTCTTC
TRBD1	TRBV12-3/TRBV12-4	TRBJ1-2	many	CASSRRGQGNGYTF	TGTGCCAGCAGTCGGAGGGGACAGGGGAATGGCTACACCTTC
NA	TRBV7-2	TRBJ1-5	many	CASSRTGWQPQHF	TGTGCCAGCAGCCGAACAGGGTGGCAGCCCCAGCATTTT
TRBD1	TRBV7-2	TRBJ1-2	NA	CASSSSGTGTRNGYTF	TGTGCCAGCAGCTCATCCGGGACAGGGACGCGCAATGGCTACACCTTC
NA	TRBV6-4	TRBJ2-7	NA	CATQELKSYEQYF	TGTGCCACCCAGGAGTTGAAGTCCTACGAGCAGTACTTC
NA	TRBV27	TRBJ2-6	many	CASSFVSGANVLTF	TGTGCCAGCAGTTTTGTTTCTGGGGCCAACGTCCTGACTTTC
TRBD2	TRBV9	TRBJ2-1	NA	CASSVGAGVDEQFF	TGTGCCAGCAGCGTAGGGGCGGGAGTTGATGAGCAGTTCTTC
TRBD2	TRBV7-9	TRBJ2-1	once	CASSSSRAGGRNEQFF	TGTGCCAGCAGCTCCTCCCGGGCGGGGGGCCGCAATGAGCAGTTCTTC
NA	TRBV5-1	TRBJ1-3	NA	CASSLVGGADGNTIYF	TGCGCCAGCAGCTTGGTCGGGGGCGCGGACGGAAACACCATATATTTT
NA	TRBV2	TRBJ2-7	NA	CASSEQGTSREQYF	TGTGCCAGCAGTGAACAGGGAACGAGTCGCGAGCAGTACTTC
NA	TRBV10-3	TRBJ2-1	many	CAAQADVYNEQFF	TGTGCCGCCCAAGCGGATGTCTACAATGAGCAGTTCTTC
NA	TRBV24-1	TRBJ2-5	once	CATSVQTPTETQYF	TGTGCCACCAGTGTCCAGACTCCAACGGAGACCCAGTACTTC
NA	TRBV20-1	TRBJ1-3	many	CSAPNQGNTIYF	TGCAGTGCCCCTAACCAGGGAAACACCATATATTTT
NA	TRBV25-1	TRBJ2-7	few	CASSEGTPYEQYF	TGTGCCAGCAGTGAAGGGACACCCTACGAGCAGTACTTC
TRBD2	TRBV25-1	TRBJ2-3	NA	CASSGSSGVTDTQYF	TGTGCCAGCAGTGGGAGTAGCGGGGTCACAGATACGCAGTATTTT
TRBD1	TRBV10-3	TRBJ1-1	NA	CAISEDRGRNTEAFF	TGTGCCATCAGTGAAGACAGGGGAAGGAACACTGAAGCTTTCTTT
NA	TRBV6-5	TRBJ1-5	many	CASSYSSGSYQPQHF	TGTGCCAGCAGTTACTCTTCTGGGTCGTATCAGCCCCAGCATTTT
TRBD2	TRBV7-8	TRBJ2-7	many	CASSWGGRLSSYEQYF	TGTGCCAGCAGTTGGGGGGGAAGACTAAGCTCCTACGAGCAGTACTTC
TRBD1	TRBV29-1	TRBJ1-2	many	CSVGDRVVGGYTF	TGCAGCGTTGGGGACAGGGTAGTAGGAGGCTACACCTTC
TRBD1	TRBV5-1	TRBJ1-2	NA	CASSTQTGSDYGYTF	TGCGCCAGCAGCACCCAGACAGGGTCGGACTATGGCTACACCTTC
NA	TRBV24-1	TRBJ2-3	NA	CATSEYGPVGTDTQYF	TGTGCCACCAGTGAGTACGGACCCGTGGGCACAGATACGCAGTATTTT
TRBD1	TRBV7-2	TRBJ2-7	NA	CASSLDRPQQGYYEQYF	TGTGCCAGCAGCTTAGATAGGCCCCAACAGGGGTACTACGAGCAGTACTTC
NA	TRBV12-3/TRBV12-4	TRBJ2-7	NA	CASSSGTNEQYF	TGTGCCAGCAGCTCGGGTACGAACGAGCAGTACTTC
NA	TRBV9	TRBJ1-3	many	CASSVGGPGNTIYF	TGTGCCAGCAGCGTAGGGGGTCCCGGAAACACCATATATTTT
TRBD1	TRBV10-2	TRBJ1-2	NA	CASSESIQGARDYGYTF	TGCGCCAGCAGTGAGTCGATCCAGGGGGCGCGGGACTATGGCTACACCTTC
NA	TRBV24-1	TRBJ1-6	NA	CATSVLEPRSPLHF	TGTGCCACCAGTGTCTTGGAGCCTCGTTCACCCCTCCACTTT
NA	TRBV9	TRBJ1-1	many	CASSAGTDWTEAFF	TGTGCCAGCAGCGCTGGAACCGATTGGACTGAAGCTTTCTTT
NA	TRBV20-1	TRBJ2-2	NA	CSATRASGNTGELFF	TGCAGTGCCACTCGGGCATCGGGAAACACCGGGGAGCTGTTTTTT
TRBD2	TRBV20-1	TRBJ2-3	NA	CSARRASGGTDTQYF	TGCAGTGCTCGCAGGGCTAGCGGGGGCACAGATACGCAGTATTTT
TRBD2	TRBV29-1	TRBJ2-2	NA	CSGGLAGGPGELFF	TGCAGCGGCGGACTAGCGGGGGGGCCAGGGGAGCTGTTTTTT
NA	TRBV28	TRBJ1-1	few	CAGSLRLNTEAFF	TGTGCCGGCAGCCTGAGGCTCAACACTGAAGCTTTCTTT
NA	TRBV28	TRBJ2-5	NA	CASSSGGQGETQYF	TGTGCCAGCAGTTCAGGTGGGCAGGGGGAGACCCAGTACTTC
TRBD1	TRBV14	TRBJ1-6	NA	CVSSHGQGNPPLHF	TGTGTCAGCAGCCACGGACAGGGCAATCCACCCCTCCACTTT
NA	TRBV28	TRBJ2-3	many	CASSFPPLSTDTQYF	TGTGCCAGCAGTTTCCCCCCCCTTAGCACAGATACGCAGTATTTT
NA	TRBV2	TRBJ2-3	once	CASSETRHSSTDTQYF	TGTGCCAGCAGTGAAACGAGACACTCTAGCACAGATACGCAGTATTTT
TRBD2	TRBV6-6	TRBJ2-7	many	CASSLAGGGSSYEQYF	TGTGCCAGCAGTTTGGCGGGGGGGGGTTCGAGCTACGAGCAGTACTTC
TRBD1	TRBV11-3	TRBJ1-6	NA	CASSWGEQDRGSSYNSPLHF	TGTGCCAGCAGCTGGGGGGAACAGGACAGGGGGAGCTCCTACAATTCACCCCTCCACTTT
NA	TRBV24-1	TRBJ2-4	NA	CATKKIQYF	TGTGCCACCAAAAAGATTCAGTACTTC
TRBD2	TRBV7-9	TRBJ2-3	NA	CASSGTSVPDTQYF	TGTGCCAGCAGCGGGACTAGCGTACCCGATACGCAGTATTTT
NA	TRBV5-1	TRBJ1-2	NA	CASSPETDGYTF	TGCGCCAGCAGCCCGGAGACGGATGGCTACACCTTC
NA	TRBV15	TRBJ1-5	many	CATSRDPQGGQPQHF	TGTGCCACCAGCAGAGATCCACAGGGAGGTCAGCCCCAGCATTTT
NA	TRBV11-1	TRBJ2-7	NA	CASSIGQAGEQYF	TGCGCCAGCAGCATCGGACAAGCTGGCGAGCAGTACTTC
NA	TRBV5-1	TRBJ1-2	NA	CASSLPGGGYTF	TGCGCCAGCAGCTTGCCAGGAGGTGGCTACACCTTC
TRBD1	TRBV5-4	TRBJ1-2	NA	CASSLTTGDYGYTF	TGTGCCAGCAGCTTAACGACAGGGGACTATGGCTACACCTTC
NA	TRBV6-5	TRBJ1-2	NA	CASSPIGVGYGYTF	TGTGCCAGCAGTCCGATCGGGGTAGGCTATGGCTACACCTTC
NA	TRBV24-1	TRBJ2-1	NA	CATGDPLYEQSF	TGTGCCACCGGTGATCCTCTGTATGAGCAGTCCTTC
TRBD1	TRBV7-2	TRBJ2-1	NA	CASSSYRGRYNEQFF	TGTGCCAGCAGCTCATACAGGGGGCGGTACAATGAGCAGTTCTTC
NA	TRBV30	TRBJ1-4	many	CAWSVNGEKLFF	TGTGCCTGGAGCGTCAATGGGGAAAAACTGTTTTTT
NA	TRBV19	TRBJ1-5	many	CASRTLSNQPQHF	TGTGCCAGTCGGACACTTAGCAATCAGCCCCAGCATTTT
TRBD1	TRBV5-4	TRBJ2-7	NA	CASSLGQGIDEQYF	TGTGCCAGCAGCTTGGGACAGGGAATCGACGAGCAGTACTTC
NA	TRBV5-5	TRBJ1-1	many	CASSLSWSMNTEAFF	TGTGCCAGCAGCTTGTCCTGGTCCATGAACACTGAAGCTTTCTTT
TRBD1	TRBV29-1	TRBJ2-7	many	CSVEGPDRDKGYEQYF	TGCAGCGTTGAAGGTCCGGACAGGGATAAGGGCTACGAGCAGTACTTC
NA	TRBV6-1	TRBJ2-1	many	CASSHVSYNEQFF	TGTGCCAGCAGTCATGTCTCCTACAATGAGCAGTTCTTC
TRBD1	TRBV20-1	TRBJ1-1	few	CSASGGLAGDSLNTEAFF	TGCAGTGCTAGTGGGGGACTAGCAGGGGACAGTTTGAACACTGAAGCTTTCTTT
NA	TRBV12-3/TRBV12-4	TRBJ2-7	NA	CASSHYRGGRSEQNF	TGTGCCAGCAGCCACTACAGGGGGGGTCGAAGCGAGCAGAACTTC
TRBD1	TRBV10-3	TRBJ1-5	NA	CAVGTGNQPQHF	TGTGCCGTCGGGACAGGCAATCAGCCCCAGCATTTT
TRBD1	TRBV29-1	TRBJ1-2	NA	CSVARQGWGYTF	TGCAGCGTTGCCCGACAGGGTTGGGGCTACACCTTC
NA	TRBV7-3	TRBJ1-6	many	CASSLGSTGSPLHF	TGTGCCAGCAGCTTAGGATCAACGGGTTCACCCCTCCACTTT
TRBD1	TRBV10-3	TRBJ1-2	NA	CAISGQGANYGYTF	TGTGCCATCAGTGGACAGGGGGCTAACTATGGCTACACCTTC
NA	TRBV2	TRBJ1-5	NA	CASSEGRRQPQHF	TGTGCCAGCAGTGAAGGGCGGCGACAGCCCCAGCATTTT